The rows below give T cell receptor beta chains drawn from one sample of a study of shared clonotypes between healthy human individuals. The data were produced by immunoSEQ multiplex PCR, yet TCRdb's version contains in-frame clones alone and is incomplete. Of about 2 million clones listed, 95% were seen once; the top ten hold 0.13%. Sample: naive CD4+ T cells sorted from blood. The origin of the receptors is a man between 18 and 29 years old in good health. CDR3s include the opening cysteine and the closing phenylalanine or tryptophan. D genes are given only for firm matches.

TRBD2 | 15 | TRBJ2-1 | TRBV18 | CASSPAGGFYNEQFF
- | 16 | TRBJ2-7 | TRBV6-1 | CASSETEGRAVYEQYF
- | 13 | TRBJ1-1 | TRBV6-5 | CASSHGGGTEAFF
TRBD1 | 16 | TRBJ1-6 | TRBV11-1 | CASSLAGQGEDSPLHF
- | 15 | TRBJ1-2 | TRBV9 | CASSPRDGMGYGYTF
- | 14 | TRBJ1-6 | TRBV6-1 | CASSEGKGYSPLHF
- | 12 | TRBJ2-5 | TRBV5-1 | CASSLGTETQYF
- | 19 | TRBJ2-7 | TRBV7-2 | CASSPPGPGWGNPTYEQYF
- | 14 | TRBJ2-1 | TRBV11-2 | CASSSFGGYNEQFF
- | 14 | TRBJ2-5 | TRBV5-5 | CASSRTGSQETQYF
TRBD1 | 16 | TRBJ1-3 | TRBV7-9 | CASSPTGGGSGNTIYF
- | 20 | TRBJ2-1 | TRBV7-4 | CASSLENRRFAGVTYNEQFF
- | 14 | TRBJ1-5 | TRBV28 | CASGAGPTRQPQHF
- | 13 | TRBJ1-2 | TRBV9 | CASSPMENYGYTF
- | 11 | TRBJ2-5 | TRBV19 | CASSELGTQYF
- | 13 | TRBJ1-5 | TRBV6-6 | CASSPMTVQPQHF
- | 14 | TRBJ2-7 | TRBV27 | CASSPRTNSYEQYF
- | 15 | TRBJ1-4 | TRBV27 | CASSLRLGTNEKLFF
- | 13 | TRBJ1-6 | TRBV2 | CASSGTFNSPLHF
TRBD1 | 13 | TRBJ1-4 | TRBV28 | CASSTGGEEKLFF
TRBD1 | 16 | TRBJ1-2 | TRBV5-6 | CASSLGRGQRLYGYTF
TRBD2 | 15 | TRBJ2-7 | TRBV10-3 | CAISAGLAGALGQYF
TRBD1 | 15 | TRBJ1-1 | TRBV19 | CASSARQGAWTEAFF
- | 14 | TRBJ2-1 | TRBV2 | CASTKEASRNEQFF
TRBD2 | 15 | TRBJ2-3 | TRBV7-2 | CASSLEAGATDTQYF
TRBD2 | 17 | TRBJ2-2 | TRBV9 | CASSVVVLAGDTGELFF
- | 12 | TRBJ2-3 | TRBV7-2 | CASSQRVNTQYF
TRBD1 | 15 | TRBJ2-7 | TRBV7-2 | CASSPRTGRSYEQYF
- | 14 | TRBJ1-4 | TRBV30 | CAWSVGGTNEKLFF
- | 15 | TRBJ1-1 | TRBV5-1 | CASSTSGSGNTEAFF
- | 12 | TRBJ1-2 | TRBV6-5 | CASSYTGYGYTF
- | 16 | TRBJ2-5 | TRBV6-5 | CASSSRREDKSETQYF
TRBD1 | 16 | TRBJ2-5 | TRBV7-3 | CASSPRDRWYQETQYF
TRBD1 | 13 | TRBJ2-2 | TRBV11-2 | CASRPGQGTGLFF
TRBD1 | 13 | TRBJ2-7 | TRBV25-1 | CASSRGQPYEQYF
- | 15 | TRBJ1-2 | TRBV5-4 | CASSTNRDSPYGYTF
- | 13 | TRBJ2-3 | TRBV7-3 | CASSATSSGGQYF
- | 15 | TRBJ2-1 | TRBV11-3 | CASSPKNDLGEVQFF
TRBD2 | 17 | TRBJ2-3 | TRBV5-1 | CASSLVSSGGAGDTQYF
- | 12 | TRBJ2-7 | TRBV5-1 | CASSLKGVEQYF
- | 13 | TRBJ1-4 | TRBV30 | CAWSVRRDEKLFF
TRBD1 | 15 | TRBJ1-5 | TRBV7-2 | CASSLNQGGISPQHF
- | 15 | TRBJ2-3 | TRBV6-5 | CASSYDAYQADTQYF
- | 14 | TRBJ1-1 | TRBV11-3 | CASSLDSGNTEAFF
TRBD1 | 12 | TRBJ1-2 | TRBV6-6 | CASGGQVAGYTF
- | 14 | TRBJ1-4 | TRBV9 | CASSVGPQGEKLFF